This record looks at one TCR beta chain sequence and its context. The specificity of this receptor is unknown. Base qualities are not at hand, and no much larger clone is one base apart. The donors were 40 or so Caucasian individuals from Russia, aged roughly 6 to 100 years, who were systemically healthy. Each donor gave 8 to 10 milliliters of peripheral blood, collected into EDTA-treated Vacutainer tubes. Ficoll-Paque density-gradient centrifugation was used to isolate PBMCs, with at least 6 million per sample. Total RNA, at least 6 micrograms per sample, was extracted from PBMCs with Trizol reagent. For every donor, an aliquot of PBMCs went through flow cytometry to measure the percentages of naive CD45RAhigh/CD27high T cells. This sample stems from a study of blood T cells in healthy people across ages (dated by TCRdb to between 2014 and 2016). Concerning the study at large: In model experiments, roughly one uniquely barcoded TCR beta cDNA molecule per two T cells was captured by template switching. Age-related changes in TCR beta repertoire diversity were measured in the study by deep sequencing normalized with unique cDNA molecular identifiers. Four age groups were formed from the donors: young (average 16 years), middle-aged (just under 40), aged (around 62) and long-lived (about 75). To avoid experimental bias, donors of different ages were randomly spread across the sequencing lanes. For two donors (one aged 18 to 30 and one aged 80 or older), the study analyzed two additional independent replicas of 1 million unique cDNA reads from the same blood draw. Overall results and qualifications from the work: Compared with the aged group, the long-lived group had more naive CD4+ T cells, fewer expanded clones and increased TCR diversity, a pattern suggesting age selection. Because donor CMV infection status was unknown, age-related changes in expanded clonotypes were potentially confounded. Because profiling used bulk unsorted PBMCs, naive and antigen-experienced compartments could not be compared conclusively. As age increased, observed TCR beta diversity per million T cells dropped in a roughly linear way, and a significant reduction was already evident by age about 40. There was a strong correlation between observed TCR beta diversity and the percentage of naive T cells measured by flow cytometry. Estimates of total diversity based on one million sequenced T cells were considered lower bounds and underestimates.

The protocol used for the library was 5' RACE. The sequencer was an Illumina HiSeq 2500. A second PCR of roughly 7 to 12 cycles was run with a J-beta primer mix and a sample-barcoded 5' primer. A unique molecular identifier was introduced onto each TCR beta cDNA molecule by a template-switch 5' adaptor carrying 12 random nucleotides. Each sample yielded at least 2.5 million CDR3-containing paired-end reads. All of the RNA was converted into first-strand cDNA using the Mint cDNA synthesis kit, with a TRBC-specific oligonucleotide serving as the primer. Following uracil-DNA glycosylase treatment, a first 18-cycle PCR with universal primers M1SS and BC2_uni_R was performed on all cDNA. The paper's data handling went like this. For normalization, 1 million high-quality reads, each with a distinct molecular identifier, were randomly selected from each sample. Instead of being binned into consensus sequences, reads that shared molecular identifiers were thrown out. MiTCR, set to a Q25 quality threshold and the strictest error-elimination algorithm, was used for CDR3 identification, clonotype clustering and error correction. A nonparametric unseen species model with Euler transformation was used to estimate lower-bound total TCR beta diversity. The public reads were quality trimmed at Q25 with fastp and then assembled into clones with MiXCR by TCRdb, keeping productive beta chains. Every entry covers one CDR3 protein and lists the most common genes and DNA from its rows. TCRdb, not the original authors, processed these V and J calls. For this sample there are hundreds of thousands of distinct CDR3 sequences; roughly three fifths appear just once. Of the sample, more than 25% falls within the top ten clones.

The CDR3 runs 15 amino acids, cysteine and phenylalanine included. The retained sequence is limited to the CDR3, 45 bases, with the frame set at the first base. In the germline V gene (reference sequence), CDR1 corresponds to LGHDT and CDR2 to YNNKEL. A distance of 13 bases separates the germline ends of V and J, which lose 6 bases and 0 bases respectively. Here the chain combines TRBV3-1 and TRBJ2-3, with the D gene tentatively TRBD1 or TRBD2, based on 5 matching bases in each. The TCR was taken from a man aged 40-49 years in good health. Sequenced: blood. The sequence in DNA is TGTGCCAGCAGGTTAGGGACGGGAAGCACAGATACGCAGTATTTT. Its protein is CASRLGTGSTDTQYF.